One T cell receptor beta chain is described in this entry. The target antigen is unknown. The data were obtained in a study of vaccination effects on CD4 cells after COVID-19. Study-wide points: Healthy vaccinees had only 1 of 255 vaccine-induced clones cross-react with common cold coronaviruses.

Losses at the gene ends were 5 bases for V and 8 bases for J; bases not matched to a gene: 22. Looked up from germline, CDR1 is SEHNR and CDR2 is FQNEAQ (reference sequence). There are 19 residues in the CDR3. Clones were sequenced by immunoSEQ multiplex PCR, and TCRdb holds only the in-frame ones, with some missing. The profile shows roughly 30,000 clones, 73% of them singletons. Before sequencing took place, the ViraFEST assay used viral peptide pools to expand antigen-specific CD4+ T cells. With approximately 10 days of culture completed, CD4+ T cells were isolated. The study found no prior SARS-CoV-2 infection in the vaccine recipients, who tested negative for nucleocapsid antibodies.

This clonotype was obtained from a human donor who received a COVID-19 vaccine. The chain links TRBV7-9 to TRBJ1-2, with TRBD1 matching over 11 bases. The sample here was CD4+ T cells from PBMCs cultured with HCoV-OC43 spike peptides, taken before COVID-19 vaccination. Stated subset: HCoV-OC43 spike overlapping peptide pool stimulation. The CDR3 sequence is CASSPRSGTGGGNVWGYTF. The CDR3 DNA is TGTGCCAGCAGCCCCCGTTCCGGGACAGGGGGGGGTAATGTATGGGGCTACACCTTC. The complete variable domain, with remaining parts taken from reference TRBV7-9 and TRBJ1-2, reads DTGVSQNPRHKITKRGQNVTFRCDPISEHNRLYWYRQTLGQGPEFLTYFQNEAQLEKSRLLSDRFSAERPKGSFSTLEIQRTEQGDSAMYLCASSPRSGTGGGNVWGYTFGSGTRLTVV.